This TCR beta chain emerged from a study of CD8+ T cells in alopecia areata. The overall study: Treated patients swallowed 5 to 10 mg of oral tofacitinib twice daily.

Punch biopsies of lesional scalp, plus peripheral blood, were taken from alopecia areata patients. This clone has a handful of counts. It was cDNA, reverse transcribed from extracted RNA, that served as the sequencing template. Measured with immunoSEQ multiplex PCR; TCRdb has only the in-frame clones, and not every one. The sample holds 180,000 or so clones, 65% to 75% seen once. Trimming took off 2 bases at V and 3 bases at J, with 11 bases between the two ends. This CDR3 region has 13 residues. Germline CDR1 and CDR2: SQVTM and ANQGSEA. The TCR comes from a human donor with alopecia areata. The J gene is TRBJ2-7, the V gene TRBV29-1; TRBD2 might be the D (5 bases). The source material was CD8+ T cells sorted from blood, sampled at week 0. CDR3 DNA sequence: TGCAGCGTTGAAATGGGCGCGGGCTACGAGCAGTACTTC. Translated, it gives CSVEMGAGYEQYF.